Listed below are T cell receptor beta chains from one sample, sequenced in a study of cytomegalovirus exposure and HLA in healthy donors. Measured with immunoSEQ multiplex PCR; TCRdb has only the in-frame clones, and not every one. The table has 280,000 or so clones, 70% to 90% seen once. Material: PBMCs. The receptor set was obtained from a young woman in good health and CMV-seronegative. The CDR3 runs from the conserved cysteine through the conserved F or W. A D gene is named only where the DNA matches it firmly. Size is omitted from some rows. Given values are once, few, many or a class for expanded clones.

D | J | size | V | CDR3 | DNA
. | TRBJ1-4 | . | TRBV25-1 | CASSEFGGAFGKLFF | TGTGCCAGCAGTGAATTTGGAGGGGCCTTCGGAAAACTGTTTTTT
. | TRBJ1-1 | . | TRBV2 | CASRGSITEAFF | TGTGCCAGCCGGGGTAGTATCACTGAAGCTTTCTTT
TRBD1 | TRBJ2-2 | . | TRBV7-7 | CASSLYGTANTGELFF | TGTGCTAGCAGCTTATACGGGACAGCTAACACCGGGGAGCTGTTTTTT
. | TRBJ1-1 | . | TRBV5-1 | CASSFSSASTGEAFF | TGCGCCAGCAGCTTCTCATCCGCCTCGACAGGAGAAGCTTTCTTT
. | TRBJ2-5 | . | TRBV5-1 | CASSLGWGSQETQYF | TGCGCCAGCAGCTTGGGTTGGGGCTCGCAAGAGACCCAGTACTTC
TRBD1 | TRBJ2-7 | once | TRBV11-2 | CASSSQGAGEQYF | TGTGCCAGCAGTAGCCAGGGGGCGGGAGAGCAGTACTTC
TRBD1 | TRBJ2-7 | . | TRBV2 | CASSERKRDRVGGEQYF | TGTGCCAGCAGTGAACGAAAGAGGGACAGGGTGGGCGGCGAGCAGTACTTC
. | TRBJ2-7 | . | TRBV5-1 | CASSAGFVYEQYF | TGCGCCAGCAGCGCCGGGTTCGTCTACGAGCAGTACTTC
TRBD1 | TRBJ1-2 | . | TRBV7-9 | CASSPGQNYGYTF | TGTGCCAGCAGCCCGGGACAGAACTATGGCTACACCTTC
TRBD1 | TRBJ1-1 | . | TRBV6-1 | CASRQGTGMNTEAFF | TGTGCCAGCCGACAGGGCACTGGGATGAACACTGAAGCTTTCTTT
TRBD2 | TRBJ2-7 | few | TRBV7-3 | CASSPRRTSGIDEQYF | TGTGCCAGCAGCCCCCGGCGGACTAGCGGGATCGACGAGCAGTACTTC
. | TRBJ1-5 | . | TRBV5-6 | CASSHSRDYYRDQPQHF | TGTGCCAGCAGCCACTCCCGGGACTACTATAGGGATCAGCCCCAGCATTTT
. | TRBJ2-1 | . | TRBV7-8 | CASSGLIGPYNEQFF | TGTGCCAGCTCCGGACTCATCGGGCCCTACAATGAGCAGTTCTTC
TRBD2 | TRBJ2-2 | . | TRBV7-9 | CASGRTSGNTGELFF | TGTGCCAGCGGGAGGACTAGCGGGAACACCGGGGAGCTGTTTTTT
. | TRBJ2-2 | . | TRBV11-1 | CASSLVASGELFF | TGTGCCAGCAGCTTAGTGGCAAGCGGGGAGCTGTTTTTT
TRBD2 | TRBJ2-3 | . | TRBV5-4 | CASSLSGTPGGTQYF | TGTGCCAGCAGCTTGAGCGGGACCCCGGGGGGTACGCAGTATTTT
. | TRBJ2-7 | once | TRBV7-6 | CASTPLASYEQYF | TGTGCCAGCACCCCCCTAGCGTCCTACGAGCAGTACTTC
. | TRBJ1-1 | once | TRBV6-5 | CAALGTLNTEAFF | TGTGCCGCGTTGGGCACCCTGAACACTGAAGCTTTCTTT
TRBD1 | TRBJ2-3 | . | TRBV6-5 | CASSAGTGLADTQYF | TGTGCCAGCAGTGCCGGGACAGGGCTTGCAGATACGCAGTATTTT
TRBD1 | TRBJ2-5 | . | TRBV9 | CASSVGGTDQETQYF | TGTGCCAGCAGCGTAGGGGGGACAGATCAAGAGACCCAGTACTTC
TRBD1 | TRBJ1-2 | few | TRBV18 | CASSPPGQGGSYGYTF | TGTGCCAGCTCACCTCCTGGACAGGGAGGTTCCTATGGCTACACCTTC
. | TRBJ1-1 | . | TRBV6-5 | CASSYSIQGSTEAFF | TGTGCCAGCAGTTACTCGATCCAGGGATCGACTGAAGCTTTCTTT
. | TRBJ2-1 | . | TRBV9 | CASSVEPSSYNEQFF | TGTGCCAGCAGCGTAGAACCTAGCTCCTACAATGAGCAGTTCTTC
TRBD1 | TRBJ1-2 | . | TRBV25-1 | CASRLTGVGGYTF | TGTGCCAGCAGATTGACAGGGGTGGGGGGCTACACCTTC
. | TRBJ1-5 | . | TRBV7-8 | CASTRGGDSNQPQHF | TGTGCCAGCACCCGGGGGGGTGATAGCAATCAGCCCCAGCATTTT
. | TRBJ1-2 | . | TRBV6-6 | CASTYGGNGYTF | TGTGCCAGCACCTACGGGGGTAATGGCTACACCTTC
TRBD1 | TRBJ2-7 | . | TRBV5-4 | CASSQRDSHYEQYF | TGTGCCAGCAGCCAAAGGGACAGCCACTACGAGCAGTACTTC
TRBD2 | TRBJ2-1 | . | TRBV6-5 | CASSLRTSNLDEQFF | TGTGCCAGCAGCTTACGGACTAGCAATTTAGATGAGCAGTTCTTC
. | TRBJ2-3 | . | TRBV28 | CASSPPSLAEEYF | TGTGCCAGCAGTCCTCCATCTCTAGCCGAGGAGTATTTT
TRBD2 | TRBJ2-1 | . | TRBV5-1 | CASSQGLNYNEQFF | TGCGCCAGCAGCCAGGGACTAAACTACAATGAGCAGTTCTTC
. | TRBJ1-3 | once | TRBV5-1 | CASSPFGGSINPAFGNTIYF | TGCGCCAGCAGCCCGTTTGGGGGCTCTATCAATCCCGCTTTTGGAAACACCATATATTTT
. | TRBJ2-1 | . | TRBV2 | CASSDEKTSYNEQFF | TGTGCCAGCAGTGACGAGAAAACCTCCTACAATGAGCAGTTCTTC
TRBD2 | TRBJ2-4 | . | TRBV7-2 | CASSLAVASGRAKKNIQYF | TGTGCCAGCAGCTTAGCCGTGGCTAGCGGGAGGGCCAAGAAAAACATTCAGTACTTC
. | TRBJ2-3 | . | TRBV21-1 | CASSRGQGADTQYF | TGTGCCAGCAGCAGAGGACAGGGGGCAGATACGCAGTATTTT
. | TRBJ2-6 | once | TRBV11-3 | CASIGRSISGANVLTF | TGTGCCAGCATCGGCAGGTCCATCTCTGGGGCCAACGTCCTGACTTTC
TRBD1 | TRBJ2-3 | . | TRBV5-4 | CASSGQGSDTQYF | TGTGCCAGCAGCGGACAGGGGTCAGATACGCAGTATTTT
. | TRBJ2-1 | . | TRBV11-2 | CASSLASEQFF | TGTGCCAGCAGCTTAGCCTCTGAGCAGTTCTTC
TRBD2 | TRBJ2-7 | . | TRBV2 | CASSEVGAGREDEQYF | TGTGCCAGCAGTGAAGTCGGGGCCGGGAGGGAAGACGAGCAGTACTTC
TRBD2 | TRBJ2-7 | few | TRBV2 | CASSGLADYEQYF | TGTGCCAGCAGTGGACTAGCGGACTACGAGCAGTACTTC
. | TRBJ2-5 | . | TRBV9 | CASSVGTLQETQYF | TGTGCCAGCAGCGTGGGGACACTTCAAGAGACCCAGTACTTC
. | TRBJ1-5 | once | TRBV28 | CASSLQTTGTNNQPQHF | TGTGCCAGCAGTTTACAAACCACCGGGACTAACAATCAGCCCCAGCATTTT
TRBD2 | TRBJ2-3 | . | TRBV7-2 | CASSFPTSGTRTDTQYF | TGTGCCAGCAGCTTCCCGACTAGCGGGACCCGCACAGATACGCAGTATTTT
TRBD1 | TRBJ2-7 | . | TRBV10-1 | CASSEGQGYEQYF | TGCGCCAGCAGTGAGGGACAGGGCTACGAGCAGTACTTC
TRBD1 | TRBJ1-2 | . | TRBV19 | CASSPTTGTVYGYTF | TGTGCCAGTAGTCCCACGACAGGGACGGTCTATGGCTACACCTTC
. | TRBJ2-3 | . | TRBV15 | CATSSLFGHSPATQYF | TGTGCCACCAGCAGTTTGTTTGGACATTCACCTGCCACGCAGTATTTT
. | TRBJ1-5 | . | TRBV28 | CASSSGTGMGGNQPQHF | TGTGCCAGCAGCTCGGGAACAGGTATGGGGGGGAATCAGCCCCAGCATTTT
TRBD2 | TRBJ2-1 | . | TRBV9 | CASSGSGVAGISNEQFF | TGTGCCAGCAGCGGCTCCGGGGTAGCGGGGATATCCAATGAGCAGTTCTTC
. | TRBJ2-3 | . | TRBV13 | CASSTGDFRVSSADTQYF | TGTGCCAGCAGCACCGGGGACTTTCGAGTCTCCTCTGCAGATACGCAGTATTTT
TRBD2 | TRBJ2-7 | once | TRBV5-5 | CASSGGTSGTEQYF | TGTGCCAGCAGCGGCGGGACTAGCGGGACAGAGCAGTACTTC
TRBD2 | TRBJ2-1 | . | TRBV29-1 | CSVGFSGNSYNEQFF | TGCAGCGTTGGATTTAGCGGGAACTCCTACAATGAGCAGTTCTTC
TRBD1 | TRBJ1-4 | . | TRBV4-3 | CASSPEGQSNEKLFF | TGCGCCAGCAGCCCCGAGGGACAGAGTAATGAAAAACTGTTTTTT
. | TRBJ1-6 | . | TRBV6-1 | CASSHLSSYNSPLHF | TGTGCCAGCTCCCATCTGAGCTCCTATAATTCACCCCTCCACTTT
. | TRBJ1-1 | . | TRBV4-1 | CASSQLPGDTEAFF | TGCGCCAGCAGCCAGCTTCCCGGAGACACTGAAGCTTTCTTT
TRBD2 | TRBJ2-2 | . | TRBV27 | CASSSGLAGYTGELFF | TGTGCCAGCAGTTCCGGACTAGCGGGATACACCGGGGAGCTGTTTTTT
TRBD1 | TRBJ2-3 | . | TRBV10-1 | CASSERDRLSTDTQYF | TGCGCCAGCAGTGAGAGGGACAGGTTATCCACAGATACGCAGTATTTT